These T cell receptor beta chains were read from a single sample in a study of T cells in localized non-small cell lung cancer. The data were produced by immunoSEQ multiplex PCR, yet TCRdb's version contains in-frame clones alone and is incomplete. The sample consists of roughly 1,800 clones, 15% to 20% of them appearing once. The sequencing here drew on normal lung tissue next to the tumor, taken before any cancer treatment. Receptor source: a woman aged 40 to 75 with stage I lung adenocarcinoma. CDR3s include the opening cysteine and the closing phenylalanine or tryptophan. The order of the fields is V gene, clone size, D gene, J gene, CDR3 protein, CDR3 DNA. D genes are given only for firm matches. A row's size may be missing; if present it is once, few, many or a size class.

TRBV6-8	few	NA	TRBJ1-2	CASSYERKNGYTF	TGTGCCAGCAGTTACGAGAGAAAGAATGGCTACACCTTC
TRBV11-3	many	NA	TRBJ2-7	CASSPSRGRYEQYF	TGTGCCAGCAGCCCCTCCAGGGGTCGTTACGAGCAGTACTTC
TRBV19	NA	NA	TRBJ1-2	CASSLGGDGYTF	TGTGCCAGTAGTCTCGGGGGGGATGGCTACACCTTC
TRBV16	NA	TRBD1	TRBJ2-1	CASSPYSGGEQFF	TGTGCCAGCAGCCCATATTCAGGGGGCGAGCAGTTCTTC
TRBV19	NA	TRBD1	TRBJ2-5	CASSRGLQETQYF	TGTGCCAGTAGCAGGGGGCTTCAAGAGACCCAGTACTTC
TRBV7-5	NA	NA	TRBJ2-4	CASSSVSQSKNIQYF	TGTGCCAGCAGCTCCGTTAGTCAGTCCAAAAACATTCAGTACTTC
TRBV19	NA	NA	TRBJ1-2	CASSGAGHMLANYGYTF	TGTGCCAGTAGTGGGGCGGGACACATGCTGGCTAACTATGGCTACACCTTC
TRBV19	NA	NA	TRBJ1-1	CASSNPPDGKNTEAFF	TGTGCCAGTAGCAATCCCCCGGACGGGAAAAACACTGAAGCTTTCTTT
TRBV11-3	NA	TRBD2	TRBJ2-1	CASSLDTSGYNEQFF	TGTGCCAGCAGCTTAGATACTAGCGGGTACAATGAGCAGTTCTTC
TRBV11-3	NA	TRBD1	TRBJ1-6	CASSTSQGAGNSPLHF	TGTGCCAGCAGCACCAGTCAGGGGGCCGGGAATTCACCCCTCCACTTT
TRBV10-1	NA	NA	TRBJ2-2	CASSDNGELFF	TGCGCCAGCAGTGATAACGGGGAGCTGTTTTTT
TRBV11-3	NA	TRBD1	TRBJ2-1	CASSPGGDGNEQFF	TGTGCCAGCAGCCCAGGGGGCGACGGCAATGAGCAGTTCTTC
TRBV7-4	NA	TRBD2	TRBJ2-2	CASSLGTPGIAGTGELFF	TGTGCCAGCAGCTTAGGAACCCCCGGGATAGCGGGCACCGGGGAGCTGTTTTTT
TRBV9	medium-sized	NA	TRBJ2-5	CATNQGLGETQYF	TGTGCCACCAATCAGGGGTTAGGAGAGACCCAGTACTTC
TRBV16	large	NA	TRBJ1-2	CASSQSSGNYGYTF	TGTGCCAGCAGCCAATCGTCAGGGAACTATGGCTACACCTTC